The 22 T cell receptor beta chains given below trace back to one sample, sequenced in a study of CD8+ T cells in alopecia areata. RNA was isolated and reverse transcribed to cDNA, the sequencing template. Using immunoSEQ multiplex PCR, the repertoire was profiled, and TCRdb retains in-frame clones only, with some absent. The data show about 190,000 clones, 55% to 70% seen once. As for treatment: oral pan-JAK inhibitor, 5-10 mg twice daily. The input for sequencing was CD4+ T cells sorted from blood, taken at week 4, from a patient treated with tofacitinib. These TCRs come from a human donor with alopecia areata.

The chain couples TRBV6-1 to TRBJ2-7; D is undetermined. Germline-derived CDR1 and CDR2 are MNHNS and SASEGT. The CDR3 runs 13 residues. Between the trimmed V and J ends, which lost 4 bases and 2 bases, there was a span of 9 bases. The DNA for the CDR3 is TGTGCCAGCAGTGGAAGGATTCCCTACGAGCAGTACTTC. It codes for CASSGRIPYEQYF.

As concerns this clone: Other nucleotide sequences from this sample produce the same CDR3. This chain connects TRBV28 to TRBJ1-5; D not resolved. V was pared by 9 bases and J by 0 bases, with 6 bases between. Germline V lookup: CDR1 MDHEN, CDR2 SYDVKM. This CDR3 spans 12 amino acids. The CDR3 spells CASSNSNQPQHF. CDR3 DNA: TGTGCCAGTTCTAATAGCAATCAGCCCCAGCATTTT.

The chain employs TRBV6-5 and TRBJ2-1; maybe TRBD2 (5 bases). The germline gives CDR1 MNHEY, CDR2 SVGAGI. The CDR3 has 13 amino acids. V was shortened by 6 bases and J by 6 bases, with 12 bases between the two germline ends. The CDR3 spells CASRTFSANEQFF. CDR3 sequence (DNA): TGTGCCAGCAGAACATTTAGCGCCAATGAGCAGTTCTTC.

This clone occurred a few times. V is TRBV15 and J is TRBJ2-1; 10 bases agree with TRBD2. This CDR3 has 15 amino acids. The V gene end was trimmed by 8 bases and the J gene end by 6 bases; junction bases not matched to a gene: 10. CDR1 and CDR2 from the germline V gene are LNHNV and YYDKDF (reference sequence). The CDR3: CATLAGTSDINEQFF. In DNA, the CDR3 is TGTGCCACCCTAGCCGGGACTAGCGATATCAATGAGCAGTTCTTC.

The chain is built from TRBV7-3 and TRBJ2-5; D remains ambiguous. CDR1 and CDR2 (germline): SGHTA, FQGTGA. The ends were cut back, 2 bases at V and 5 bases at J, with 9 bases in the middle. The CDR3 is made up of 13 amino acids. DNA for the CDR3: TGTGCCAGCAGCTTAGTCCATATGGAGACCCAGTACTTC. This codes for CASSLVHMETQYF.

This clone was observed many times. V gene TRBV27 combines with J gene TRBJ1-5; D gene unclear. Germline values: CDR1 MNHEY, CDR2 SMNVEV (reference sequence). CDR3 length: 13 residues. Trimming left V 6 bases short and J 7 bases short, with 13 bases between. Written as DNA, the CDR3 is TGTGCCAGCAGGGAGGTTGGGAACCAGCCCCAGCATTTT. Protein sequence: CASREVGNQPQHF.

This clone was counted only a few times. The chain carries TRBV11-2 and TRBJ2-3; TRBD2 matches at 10 bases. The CDR3 loop spans 15 amino acids. The V gene's germline CDR1 is SGHAT and CDR2 FQNNGV. J lost 4 bases, V lost 6 bases, and 7 bases had no gene match. The CDR3 region is CASRAPGLASDTQYF. The CDR3 DNA reads as TGTGCCAGCAGAGCCCCGGGACTAGCGTCAGATACGCAGTATTTT. Supplemented by reference TRBV11-2 and TRBJ2-3, the full variable domain reads EAGVAQSPRYKIIEKRQSVAFWCNPISGHATLYWYQQILGQGPKLLIQFQNNGVVDDSQLPKDRFSAERLKGVDSTLKIQPAKLEDSAVYLCASRAPGLASDTQYFGPGTRLTVL.

J is TRBJ2-2 and V is TRBV30; D is perhaps TRBD2 (5 bases). Germline values: CDR1 GTSNPN, CDR2 SVGIG (reference sequence). The germline V and J ends were trimmed by 0 bases and 5 bases, with 7 bases remaining between them. CDR3 length equals 13 residues. The CDR3 nucleotides are TGTGCCTGGAGTGTCAAGCGGACCGGGGAGCTGTTTTTT. It specifies CAWSVKRTGELFF.

The rearrangement uses TRBV4-3 and TRBJ1-2; no definite D call. Trimming left V 1 base short and J 8 bases short, with 8 bases between. This CDR3 has 12 amino acids. Germline CDR1 and CDR2: LGHNA and YSLEER. The CDR3 coding sequence is TGCGCCAGCAGCCAAGGAGATAGGGGCTACACCTTC. Its translation: CASSQGDRGYTF.

The chain combines TRBV15 with TRBJ2-7; possibly TRBD1 or TRBD2 for D (5 bases each). The CDR3 extends over 14 amino acids. Germline V gene data show CDR1 as LNHNV and CDR2 as YYDKDF (reference sequence). The V end lost 5 bases, the J end lost 5 bases, and 16 bases lay between the germline ends. This CDR3 reads CATSGPIGAHEQYF. The CDR3 DNA sequence: TGTGCCACCAGCGGCCCAATCGGGGCCCACGAGCAGTACTTC. The whole variable domain, remainder taken from reference TRBV15 and TRBJ2-7, is DAMVIQNPRYQVTQFGKPVTLSCSQTLNHNVMYWYQQKSSQAPKLLFHYYDKDFNNEADTPDNFQSRRPNTSFCFLDIRSPGLGDTAMYLCATSGPIGAHEQYFGPGTRLTVT.

The J gene is TRBJ2-5, the V gene TRBV29-1; tentative D call: TRBD1 (6 bases). Germline V gene lookup returns CDR1 SQVTM and CDR2 ANQGSEA. The length of the CDR3 is 14 residues. V was trimmed by 4 bases and J by 5 bases, leaving 17 bases between them. CDR3 in DNA: TGCAGCGTTGTTAGGGCAGGGGCAAGGGAGACCCAGTACTTC. As protein: CSVVRAGARETQYF.

The V gene is TRBV6-1, the J gene TRBJ1-2; D perhaps matches TRBD1 (6 bases). CDR1 and CDR2 (germline): MNHNS, SASEGT. Trimming stripped 3 bases from V and 7 bases from J, with 21 bases between. This CDR3 comprises 16 residues. The CDR3 nucleotides read TGTGCCAGCAGTGAGAGGCAGGGGCCGGGGGTTGGTGGCTACACCTTC. It is translated as CASSERQGPGVGGYTF.

The chain employs TRBV5-1 and TRBJ1-4; D might be TRBD1 (5 bases). Germline CDR1 is SGHRS and CDR2 is YFSETQ. Trimming stripped 4 bases from V and 7 bases from J, with 11 bases between. The CDR3 is 13 amino acids. CDR3 nucleotide sequence: TGCGCCAGCAGCGCGTCAGGGACTGAAAAACTGTTTTTT. Translated: CASSASGTEKLFF.

The rearrangement links TRBV25-1 to TRBJ1-1; D is undetermined. This CDR3 comprises 14 residues. V shed 7 bases and J shed 4 bases, with 16 bases lying between them. Germline assignment: CDR1 MGHDK and CDR2 SYGVNS. CDR3 sequence: CASMLEGLSTEAFF. As DNA, the CDR3 is TGTGCCAGCATGTTGGAAGGGTTGAGCACTGAAGCTTTCTTT.

This clone was seen only a few times. The J gene is TRBJ1-5, the V gene TRBV7-9; D is perhaps TRBD1 (6 bases). Germline lookup yields CDR1 SEHNR and CDR2 FQNEAQ (reference sequence). This CDR3 has 14 residues. V was pared by 0 bases and J by 8 bases, with 11 bases between. The CDR3 sequence: CASSLAGGTEPQHF. CDR3 sequence (DNA): TGTGCCAGCAGCTTAGCGGGGGGCACGGAGCCCCAGCATTTT.

CDR3 coding DNA: TGCGCCAGCAGCCACCTGGGACAGTCGGAGACCCAGTACTTC. It specifies CASSHLGQSETQYF. This rearrangement joins TRBV4-3 to TRBJ2-5; 7 bases map to TRBD1. Germline CDR1 and CDR2: LGHNA and YSLEER. The V segment lost 3 bases and the J segment 5 bases; nucleotides outside the gene matches: 6. The CDR3 covers 14 residues.

The rearrangement links TRBV6-1 to TRBJ2-5, with a possible D match to TRBD1 (5 bases). This CDR3 is built from 14 residues. Looked up from germline, CDR1 is MNHNS and CDR2 is SASEGT. Trimming pared 3 bases from V and 4 bases from J, leaving 12 bases between. The DNA of the CDR3 is TGTGCCAGCAGTGAGTATACAAGGGGAGAGACCCAGTACTTC. Residues: CASSEYTRGETQYF.

The table lists this clone with a few counts. The sample holds other DNA sequences that translate to the same CDR3. The chain couples TRBV29-1 to TRBJ2-2; D not certain. V was clipped by 6 bases and J by 3 bases, with 2 bases between them. Per germline, CDR1 SQVTM and CDR2 ANQGSEA. The CDR3 loop spans 10 amino acids. CDR3 in DNA: TGCAGCGTAGACACCGGGGAGCTGTTTTTT. Translated: CSVDTGELFF.

Comments on this clone: This CDR3 is also generated by other DNA sequences in the sample. The J gene is TRBJ1-5, the V gene TRBV30; 7 bases map to TRBD1. Germline V gives CDR1 GTSNPN, CDR2 SVGIG (reference sequence). V dropped 5 bases and J dropped 0; count of bases not matched to a gene: 1. CDR3 length equals 13 residues. CDR3 loop: CAWGDSSNQPQHF. CDR3 DNA sequence: TGTGCCTGGGGGGACAGTAGCAATCAGCCCCAGCATTTT.

In this sample, this clone turned up a few times. This chain uses TRBV30 with TRBJ1-5; the D is unclear. V was trimmed by 3 bases and J by 9 bases, leaving 21 bases between them. Germline V lookup: CDR1 GTSNPN, CDR2 SVGIG (reference sequence). The CDR3 is 15 amino acids. The CDR3 bases are TGTGCCTGGAGCGCCTCAGGACCTCTCCCAGGGCCCCAGCATTTT. Translated, it gives CAWSASGPLPGPQHF. Combining the CDR3 with reference TRBV30 and TRBJ1-5 gives the whole variable domain SQTIHQWPATLVQPVGSPLSLECTVEGTSNPNLYWYRQAAGRGLQLLFYSVGIGQISSEVPQNLSASRPQDRQFILSSKKLLLSDSGFYLCAWSASGPLPGPQHFGDGTRLSIL.

CDR3 loop: CASSPAGGDTQYF. CDR3 bases: TGTGCCAGCTCGCCCGCAGGTGGCGATACGCAGTATTTT. The V and J genes are TRBV18 and TRBJ2-3; unclear D gene. Looked up from germline, CDR1 is KGHSH and CDR2 is LQKENI. Trimming stripped 6 bases from V and 6 bases from J, with 13 bases between. CDR3 length: 13 amino acids. Looking up the rest from reference TRBV18 and TRBJ2-3 gives the full variable domain: NAGVMQNPRHLVRRRGQEARLRCSPMKGHSHVYWYRQLPEEGLKFMVYLQKENIIDESGMPKERFSAEFPKEGPSILRIQQVVRGDSAAYFCASSPAGGDTQYFGPGTRLTVL.

The chain recombines TRBV30 with TRBJ2-1, with 9 bases matching TRBD1. The CDR3 has 13 residues. The V gene end was trimmed by 4 bases and the J gene end by 13 bases; junction bases not matched to a gene: 11. Germline lookup yields CDR1 GTSNPN and CDR2 SVGIG (reference sequence). The CDR3 nucleotides are TGTGCCTGGATCGGACAGGGGAGTGAAGGACAGTTCTTC. Translating gives CAWIGQGSEGQFF. Variable domain in full (rest from reference TRBV30 and TRBJ2-1): SQTIHQWPATLVQPVGSPLSLECTVEGTSNPNLYWYRQAAGRGLQLLFYSVGIGQISSEVPQNLSASRPQDRQFILSSKKLLLSDSGFYLCAWIGQGSEGQFFGPGTRLTVL.